Listed below are T cell receptor beta chains from one sample, sequenced in a study of blood T cell repertoires in COVID-19. Produced via immunoSEQ multiplex PCR; TCRdb's table is partial and in-frame only. Here the sample spans around 85,000 clones, around 87% being singletons. The specimen sequenced was peripheral blood. Source of these receptors: a woman older than 75 with active or convalescent COVID-19. Each CDR3 is given with its conserved first and last residue. A D gene is named only where the DNA matches it firmly. Expanded clones are given a class, and other clones once, few, many or no size at all.

NA,TRBJ2-3,TRBD2,TRBV18,CASSPLAGGDTQYF,TGTGCCAGCTCACCTCTAGCGGGAGGCGATACGCAGTATTTT
once,TRBJ2-2,TRBD2,TRBV10-2,CASSGASGMGGELFF,TGCGCCAGCAGTGGGGCTAGCGGGATGGGCGGGGAGCTGTTTTTT
NA,TRBJ2-3,NA,TRBV18,CASSPQGPDTQYF,TGTGCCAGCTCACCTCAGGGTCCAGATACGCAGTATTTT
NA,TRBJ2-5,TRBD1,TRBV11-2,CASSLGDRGETQYF,TGTGCCAGCAGCTTAGGGGACAGGGGTGAGACCCAGTACTTC
NA,TRBJ2-1,TRBD2,TRBV7-8,CASSQHRTSGSSDEQFF,TGTGCCAGCAGCCAACACCGGACTAGCGGGAGTTCGGATGAGCAGTTCTTC
NA,TRBJ1-2,TRBD1,TRBV2,CASSGQGNYGYTF,TGTGCCAGCAGCGGACAGGGGAACTATGGCTACACCTTC
NA,TRBJ1-1,NA,TRBV19,CASSPRVGLTEAFF,TGTGCCAGTAGTCCCAGGGTTGGTTTGACTGAAGCTTTCTTT
NA,TRBJ2-1,NA,TRBV11-2,CASSSRRGHEQFF,TGTGCCAGCAGCTCTAGACGGGGTCATGAGCAGTTCTTC
NA,TRBJ2-1,NA,TRBV5-6,CASSLERGNEQFF,TGTGCCAGCAGCTTGGAACGGGGCAATGAGCAGTTCTTC
NA,TRBJ2-7,NA,TRBV7-2,CASSAQGYEQYF,TGTGCCAGCAGCGCACAGGGCTACGAGCAGTACTTC